This entry is about one T cell receptor (beta chain). The data derive from a study of long-term antiretroviral therapy in people with HIV. V was clipped by 3 bases and J by 4 bases; unmatched bases: 12. This CDR3 contains 20 residues. CDR1 SNHLY and CDR2 FYNNEI come from the germline V gene. An immunoSEQ assay, version v3.0, was performed at survey level. Sequencing used immunoSEQ multiplex PCR; TCRdb keeps in-frame clones, though not all of them. This sample yields more than 35,000 clones, of which just under 95% are seen a single time; 3.6% belongs to the top ten. The starting material was unsorted PBMCs, obtained 4.1 years after starting antiretroviral therapy. The clonotype was recovered from a woman aged 50 to 60 with HIV. This chain links TRBV2 with TRBJ2-1; TRBD2 aligns across 16 bases. CDR3: CASSEPLGLAGGREYNEQFF. CDR3 in DNA: TGTGCCAGCAGTGAGCCCCTGGGACTAGCGGGGGGGCGCGAATACAATGAGCAGTTCTTC.